Listed below are T cell receptor beta chains from one sample, sequenced in a study of blood T cell repertoires in COVID-19. TCRdb keeps only in-frame clones here, not all; method: immunoSEQ multiplex PCR. The table has more than 80,000 clones, 76% seen once. The sequencing sample was made of peripheral blood. Source of these receptors: a man aged 80 or over with COVID-19, enrolled during active disease. Both conserved end residues are part of each CDR3. D genes are given only for firm matches. Clone size appears in some rows only: once, few, many, or a class for an expanded clone.

CDR3 protein | V gene | clone size | D gene | J gene
CASSQLTSGSKFF | TRBV4-3 | few | TRBD2 | TRBJ2-1
CASSSGEGGYTF | TRBV5-1 | . | . | TRBJ1-2
CASSLAATSGQQFF | TRBV7-2 | . | TRBD2 | TRBJ2-1
CASSSSTVYSYNEQFF | TRBV28 | many | . | TRBJ2-1
CATSPSGDGYTF | TRBV3-1/TRBV3-2 | . | . | TRBJ1-2
CASSPQGEDYGYTF | TRBV5-1 | . | TRBD1 | TRBJ1-2
CASSQDPAGMGAEAFF | TRBV4-3 | . | . | TRBJ1-1
CASSLVHRVQETQYF | TRBV11-2 | . | . | TRBJ2-5
CASSDEAGVDQPQHF | TRBV2 | . | . | TRBJ1-5
CASSPRRENTGELFF | TRBV9 | . | . | TRBJ2-2
CASSPQPVVDTQYF | TRBV28 | few | . | TRBJ2-3
CASSQGTGGHTGELFF | TRBV18 | . | TRBD1 | TRBJ2-2
CASSLTGTANEKLFF | TRBV7-8 | . | TRBD1 | TRBJ1-4
CASSQIGRLAGASYKNIQYF | TRBV4-1 | few | TRBD2 | TRBJ2-4